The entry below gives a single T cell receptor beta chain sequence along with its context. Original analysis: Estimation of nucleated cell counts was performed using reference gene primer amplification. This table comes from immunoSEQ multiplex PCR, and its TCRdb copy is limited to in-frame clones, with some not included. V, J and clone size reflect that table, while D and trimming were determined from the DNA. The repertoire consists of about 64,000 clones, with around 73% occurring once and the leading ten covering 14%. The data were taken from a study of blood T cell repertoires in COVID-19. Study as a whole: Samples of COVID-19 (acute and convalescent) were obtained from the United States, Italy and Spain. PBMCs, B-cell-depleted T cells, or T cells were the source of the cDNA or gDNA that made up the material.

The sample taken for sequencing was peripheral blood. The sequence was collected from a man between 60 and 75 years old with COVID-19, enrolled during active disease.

The CDR3 protein is CAWNGLAGGDTQYF. The CDR3 nucleotides read TGTGCCTGGAACGGACTAGCGGGGGGAGATACGCAGTATTTT. The chain joins TRBV30 to TRBJ2-3, with TRBD2 matching 14 bases. After removal of 4 bases from V and 5 bases from J, the junction contained 2 bases not matched to a gene. Germline V lookup: CDR1 GTSNPN, CDR2 SVGIG (reference sequence). The CDR3 totals 14 residues.